The 2 T cell receptor beta chains in this list originate from one sample, sequenced in a study of cytomegalovirus exposure and HLA in healthy donors. A multiplex PCR was run with 60 Vbeta primers and 13 Jbeta primers. Some clones are missing from TCRdb's copy, which holds only in-frame ones; the method was immunoSEQ multiplex PCR. Its table lists approximately 72,000 clones. Sequenced: PBMCs. These receptors originate from a man between 40 and 49 years old in good health and CMV-seronegative.

The V call is TRBV2, the J call TRBJ2-1; TRBD2 is a possible D gene (5 bases). The germline gives CDR1 SNHLY, CDR2 FYNNEI. The CDR3 runs to 14 residues. V lost 7 bases and J lost 0, with 10 bases in between. The CDR3 loop reads CASNLGSSYNEQFF. The CDR3, as DNA: TGTGCCAGCAACTTAGGGAGCTCCTACAATGAGCAGTTCTTC.

The genes are TRBV4-2 and TRBJ2-3, with TRBD2 identical over 16 bases. This CDR3 is built from 17 residues. Germline V gene data show CDR1 as LGHNA and CDR2 as YNFKEQ. Trimming at V came to 4 bases and at J to 5 bases, leaving 6 bases not matched to a gene. In DNA form, the CDR3 reads TGTGCCAGCAGCCCGGGGACTAGCGGGGGGGCCATAGATACGCAGTATTTT. Residues: CASSPGTSGGAIDTQYF.